Listed here are 4 T cell receptor beta chains from one sample, sequenced in a study of blood T cell repertoires in COVID-19. Sequenced by immunoSEQ multiplex PCR; TCRdb stores in-frame clones only, minus some. The sample lists under 100,000 clones, 85% occurring once. The specimen was peripheral blood. All receptors derive from a woman in her 70s with active or convalescent COVID-19.

V is TRBV27 and J is TRBJ1-2; 9 bases map to TRBD1. This CDR3 contains 13 residues. Germline V gene data show CDR1 as MNHEY and CDR2 as SMNVEV (reference sequence). V lost 5 bases and J lost 8; bases outside the gene matches: 6. The CDR3 bases are TGTGCCAGCAGTAACAGGGGGCTGGCCGGCTACACCTTC. Protein product: CASSNRGLAGYTF.

There are a few counts of this clone. The chain uses TRBV14 and TRBJ1-1; D call uncertain. The V end lost 0 bases, the J end lost 1 base, and 3 bases lay between the germline ends. Germline-derived CDR1 and CDR2 are SGHDN and FVKESK. This CDR3 has 13 amino acids. The CDR3 region is CASSQDRNTEAFF. The CDR3 DNA reads TGTGCCAGCAGCCAAGACAGGAACACTGAAGCTTTCTTT.

V is TRBV12-3 or TRBV12-4 and J is TRBJ2-7; weak D call: TRBD1 (5 bases). This CDR3 is 12 amino acids long. V was trimmed by 5 bases and J by 6 bases, leaving 11 bases between them. The CDR3 sequence is CASSDRGGEQYF. Written as DNA, the CDR3 is TGTGCCAGCAGTGATAGGGGTGGCGAGCAGTACTTC.

This clone came up a few times. The chain uses TRBV5-1 and TRBJ1-3, with D possibly matching TRBD1 (5 bases). CDR1 SGHRS and CDR2 YFSETQ come from the germline V gene. V gave up 10 bases and J gave up 1 base, with 12 bases separating them. This CDR3 is built from 13 residues. This CDR3 is CASREDSGNTIYF. CDR3 DNA sequence: TGCGCCTCCAGGGAGGATTCTGGAAACACCATATATTTT.